The clone carrying this T cell receptor beta chain was picked up many times. This entry comes from a study of early T cells in non-severe SARS-CoV-2 infection. CDR1 and CDR2 (germline): SGHTA, FQGNSA. V lost 6 bases and J lost 0, with 9 bases in between. CDR3 size: 15 residues. The TCR library protocol attached unique molecular identifiers to the individual cDNA molecules. TCRdb recomputed calls from the 5' RACE reads with MiXCR, one row per CDR3 protein. The sample records about 29,000 distinct CDR3 sequences, approximately 4.8% being singletons. Sequencing used whole blood. The TCR comes from an adult who was a healthcare worker with PCR-confirmed SARS-CoV-2 infection or an uninfected control (not recorded which). The chain uses TRBV7-2 and TRBJ2-6; D is uncertain. Here the CDR3 DNA reads TGTGCCAGCAGGGTACAGAGCTCTGGGGCCAACGTCCTGACTTTC. Amino acid sequence: CASRVQSSGANVLTF.